The entry that follows covers one T cell receptor beta chain sequence. As yet, its antigen is unknown. Profiling relied on immunoSEQ multiplex PCR, and the TCRdb table lists in-frame clones only, not all of them. Of about 30,000 clones listed, about two thirds are singletons. The sample is drawn from a study of PD-1 blockade in classical Hodgkin lymphoma. Study outcomes and limitations: The study found that TCR diversity rose significantly by C4D1 in CD4+ but not CD8+ cells.

Each and every patient relapsed after autologous stem cell transplantation, and patients got differing brentuximab vedotin exposure. This CDR3 region has 13 residues. V was cut by 7 bases and J by 1 base, with 10 bases left in between. CDR1 and CDR2 from the germline V gene are LNHDA and SQIVND (reference sequence). This receptor was identified in a human donor with classical Hodgkin lymphoma. The sample was peripheral blood mononuclear cells (PBMCs), taken before the second cycle of nivolumab. V gene TRBV19 combines with J gene TRBJ1-1; D not resolved. In DNA, the CDR3 is TGTGCCAGTATCGAACAGAGGAACACTGAAGCTTTCTTT. Its translation is CASIEQRNTEAFF.